The 24 T cell receptor beta chains in this list originate from one sample, sequenced in a study of blood T cells in healthy people across ages. The second PCR ran about 6 to 12 cycles with a sample-barcoded 5' primer and J-beta primers. TCRdb ran MiXCR on the 5' RACE reads and lists one entry per CDR3 protein. The table shows hundreds of thousands of distinct CDR3 sequences, with around three fifths occurring only once. Sequencing was performed on blood. The receptors stem from a man aged 55 to 70 in good health.

This chain links TRBV7-2 with TRBJ2-7; D not resolved. The end of the DNA aligns better with TRBJ2-5, so the J call may be wrong. Germline V CDR1 and CDR2: SGHTA, FQGNSA. The CDR3 extends over 16 amino acids. This CDR3 reads CASSLGGQVRWETQYF. The CDR3 nucleotides read TGTGCCAGCAGCTTAGGTGGTCAGGTTCGCTGGGAGACCCAGTACTTC.

The chain has TRBV20-1 and TRBJ2-7; 7 bases line up with TRBD1. CDR3 length: 13 amino acids. Germline V CDR1 and CDR2: DFQATT, SNEGSKA (reference sequence). The V segment lost 6 bases and the J segment 0 bases; nucleotides outside the gene matches: 5. For the CDR3, the DNA is TGCAGTGCGCCGGACAGGAGCTCCTACGAGCAGTACTTC. This gives the protein CSAPDRSSYEQYF.

This clonotype was counted only a few times. The chain links TRBV2 to TRBJ2-5, with TRBD1 as a possible D gene (5 bases). CDR1 and CDR2 (germline): SNHLY, FYNNEI. Trimming cost V 2 bases and J 7 bases, with 5 bases left between them. This CDR3 region has 11 residues. The CDR3 region has the DNA TGTGCCAGCAGTGAAAGGGGGACCCAGTACTTC. This sequence encodes CASSERGTQYF. The full variable domain, in which reference TRBV2 and TRBJ2-5 provide the parts outside the CDR3, is EPEVTQTPSHQVTQMGQEVILRCVPISNHLYFYWYRQILGQKVEFLVSFYNNEISEKSEIFDDQFSVERPDGSNFTLKIRSTKLEDSAMYFCASSERGTQYFGPGTRLLVL.

The chain joins TRBV10-3 to TRBJ2-7; TRBD1 agrees at 8 bases. With 3 bases clipped from V and 1 base from J, the junction kept 5 bases outside the gene matches. The CDR3 contains 15 residues. The germline gives CDR1 ENHRY, CDR2 SYGVKD. CDR3 region: CAISDTTGASYEQYF. The DNA of the CDR3 is TGTGCCATCAGTGACACGACAGGGGCATCCTACGAGCAGTACTTC.

This chain joins TRBV12-3 or TRBV12-4 and TRBJ1-5; TRBD1 matches at 10 bases. This CDR3 is built from 16 residues. The J segment lost 3 bases and the V segment lost 6 bases, leaving 8 bases of the junction unmatched. CDR3 in DNA: TGTGCCAGCAGAACCCGGACAGGGGGGGACAATCAGCCCCAGCATTTT. The encoded protein is CASRTRTGGDNQPQHF.

This chain links TRBV27 with TRBJ1-2, with 7 bases identical to TRBD1. Germline CDR1 is MNHEY and CDR2 is SMNVEV (reference sequence). The CDR3 has 17 residues. Unmatched junction bases numbered 11, after V lost 0 bases and J lost 4 bases. The DNA of the CDR3 is TGTGCCAGCAGTTTATCCCCGACAGGGCCAACCCCCTATGGCTACACCTTC. Translating gives CASSLSPTGPTPYGYTF.

This rearrangement joins TRBV6-2 or TRBV6-3 to TRBJ2-5; TRBD1 matches 10 bases. Near its end, the DNA agrees better with TRBJ2-7, so the J call may be wrong. The CDR3 spans 13 residues. Germline V gives CDR1 MNHEY, CDR2 SVGEGT. CDR3 loop: CASRRDRGFEQYF. CDR3 bases: TGTGCCAGCAGACGGGACAGGGGTTTCGAGCAGTACTTC.

The chain has TRBV5-1 and TRBJ1-2; D not certain. The V gene's germline CDR1 is SGHRS and CDR2 YFSETQ. CDR3 length: 12 residues. V was shortened by 2 bases and J by 8 bases, with 10 bases between the two germline ends. CDR3 residues: CASSFGQTGYTF. CDR3 bases: TGCGCCAGCAGCTTCGGGCAGACCGGCTACACCTTC. The variable domain in full, completed from reference TRBV5-1 and TRBJ1-2, reads KAGVTQTPRYLIKTRGQQVTLSCSPISGHRSVSWYQQTPGQGLQFLFEYFSETQRNKGNFPGRFSGRQFSNSRSEMNVSTLELGDSALYLCASSFGQTGYTFGSGTRLTVV.

The chain employs TRBV5-1 and TRBJ2-1, with 8 bases lining up with TRBD1. The tail of the sequence fits TRBJ2-7 better, so the J call may be wrong. Per germline, CDR1 SGHRS and CDR2 YFSETQ. This CDR3 spans 17 amino acids. The CDR3 region is CASSLSETGGSPYEQYF. The CDR3 bases are TGCGCCAGCAGCTTGTCGGAAACAGGGGGTTCCCCCTACGAGCAGTACTTC.

The J gene is TRBJ2-3, the V gene TRBV2; D not resolved. Germline V gene data show CDR1 as SNHLY and CDR2 as FYNNEI. CDR3 size: 15 residues. The germline V and J ends were trimmed by 5 bases and 2 bases, with 14 bases remaining between them. The CDR3 DNA sequence: TGTGCCAGCAGTCTCGACGGCCCCCCCACAGATACGCAGTATTTT. Its protein is CASSLDGPPTDTQYF.

V is TRBV4-1 and J is TRBJ2-7; 9 nucleotides align to TRBD2. The CDR3 runs 16 residues. Germline V CDR1 and CDR2: MGHRA, YSYEKL. The V and J ends lost 0 bases and 7 bases, in that order; junction bases with no gene match: 10. The CDR3 DNA reads TGCGCCAGCAGCCAAGAACGGCTAGCGGGGAACAATGAGCAGTACTTC. This codes for CASSQERLAGNNEQYF.

The V call is TRBV6-4, the J call TRBJ1-1; 10 bases agree with TRBD1. Per germline, CDR1 MRHNA and CDR2 SNTAGT. Trimming cost V 4 bases and J 6 bases; bases outside gene matches: 11. The CDR3 totals 16 residues. The chain's CDR3 is CASSAGRTGGKSEAFF. The CDR3 nucleotides are TGTGCCAGCAGTGCTGGGAGGACAGGGGGTAAATCTGAAGCTTTCTTT.

The rearrangement links TRBV5-1 to TRBJ2-5; D may be TRBD2 (5 bases). The CDR3 spans 14 residues. Deletions cut 4 bases from V and 4 bases from J, with 14 bases between. CDR1 and CDR2 from the germline V gene are SGHRS and YFSETQ. The CDR3 is CASSPVRARETQYF. Here the CDR3 DNA reads TGCGCCAGCAGCCCCGTGAGGGCGCGAGAGACCCAGTACTTC.

The genes are TRBV28 and TRBJ1-2; the match to TRBD1 covers 9 bases. This CDR3 is built from 14 residues. After removal of 9 bases from V and 7 bases from J, the junction contained 12 bases not matched to a gene. Germline V gives CDR1 MDHEN, CDR2 SYDVKM. For the CDR3, the DNA is TGTGCCAGTACGAAACAGGGGGCCGGTAGTGGCTACACCTTC. This translates into CASTKQGAGSGYTF.

The V gene is TRBV10-3, the J gene TRBJ2-1; D may be TRBD2 (6 bases). Germline V CDR1 and CDR2: ENHRY, SYGVKD. V shed 0 bases and J shed 0 bases, with 18 bases lying between them. This CDR3 contains 19 residues. This CDR3 reads CAISESVNWRAGSYNEQFF. CDR3 bases: TGTGCCATCAGTGAGTCGGTAAATTGGAGGGCTGGCTCCTACAATGAGCAGTTCTTC.

In this sample, this clonotype turned up a few times. A read error is possible here, since a much larger clone lies one base away. The chain employs TRBV20-1 and TRBJ2-1; 10 nucleotides agree with TRBD2. With 1 base clipped from V and 7 bases from J, the junction kept 7 bases outside the gene matches. Germline CDR1 DFQATT, CDR2 SNEGSKA (reference sequence). The CDR3 runs to 15 residues. The DNA for the CDR3 is TGCAGTGCTAGAGGTGTAGCGGGGGGCCGTAATGAGCAGTTCTTC. Its translation is CSARGVAGGRNEQFF.

This clonotype was detected ten times or more. CDR3 sequence (DNA): TGTGCCAGCAGTGAATTGGGGGGATCCGACCAAGAGACCCAGTACTTC. Amino acids: CASSELGGSDQETQYF. The J gene is TRBJ2-5, the V gene TRBV25-1; the D gene is possibly TRBD2 (6 bases). CDR1 and CDR2 from the germline V gene are MGHDK and SYGVNS. The ends were cut back, 1 base at V and 0 bases at J, with 12 bases in the middle. This CDR3 is 16 amino acids long.

The chain has TRBV2 and TRBJ2-1, with 8 bases lining up with TRBD2. CDR1 is SNHLY and CDR2 is FYNNEI in the germline V gene. The CDR3 sequence is 14 residues long. The ends lost 7 bases at V and 6 bases at J; junction bases unmatched: 8. CDR3 sequence: CASNGGAFGNEQFF. The DNA of the CDR3 is TGTGCCAGCAACGGGGGGGCCTTTGGCAATGAGCAGTTCTTC.

This chain joins TRBV29-1 and TRBJ1-5; tentatively, D is TRBD1 (5 bases). The V and J ends lost 5 bases and 5 bases respectively, with 13 bases between them. The CDR3 sequence is 13 residues long. Germline-derived CDR1 and CDR2 are SQVTM and ANQGSEA. The CDR3 nucleotides read TGCAGCGTTCAGGGCAGTATACATCAGCCCCAGCATTTT. This encodes CSVQGSIHQPQHF. The entire variable domain, with the rest obtained from reference TRBV29-1 and TRBJ1-5, is as follows: SAVISQKPSRDICQRGTSLTIQCQVDSQVTMMFWYRQQPGQSLTLIATANQGSEATYESGFVIDKFPISRPNLTFSTLTVSNMSPEDSSIYLCSVQGSIHQPQHFGDGTRLSIL.

J is TRBJ1-4 and V is TRBV5-1; TRBD1 is a possible D gene (5 bases). Trimming took off 2 bases at V and 7 bases at J, with 12 bases between the two ends. CDR3 size: 14 residues. CDR1 SGHRS and CDR2 YFSETQ come from the germline V gene. CDR3 region: CASSLRDPREKLFF. The DNA of the CDR3 is TGCGCCAGCAGCTTAAGGGACCCTCGTGAAAAACTGTTTTTT.

V is TRBV6-2 or TRBV6-3 and J is TRBJ2-7; weak D call: TRBD2 (5 bases). Germline CDR1 and CDR2: MNHEY and SVGEGT. The length of the CDR3 is 15 residues. Trimming shortened V by 2 bases and J by 2 bases, and 13 bases separated the two germline ends. In DNA form, the CDR3 reads TGTGCCAGCAGTTACAGTTTGGGGAGCGCCTACGAGCAGTACTTC. Protein: CASSYSLGSAYEQYF.

The table lists this clonotype with a few counts. The chain combines TRBV20-1 with TRBJ2-1; the D gene is possibly TRBD2 (5 bases). V was pared by 1 base and J by 0 bases, with 7 bases between. The CDR3 length is 14 residues. Germline V gene data show CDR1 as DFQATT and CDR2 as SNEGSKA (reference sequence). CDR3 bases: TGCAGTGCTAGAGGGAGCGGCTCCTACAATGAGCAGTTCTTC. Translated, it gives CSARGSGSYNEQFF.

This clonotype was seen only a few times. CDR3 sequence (DNA): TGTGCCAGCTCCGTTCAGGAAAGCAATCAGCCCCAGCATTTT. Amino acid sequence: CASSVQESNQPQHF. This chain connects TRBV18 to TRBJ1-5; D is uncertain. Between the trimmed V and J ends, which lost 6 bases and 1 base, there was a span of 10 bases. Germline V gives CDR1 KGHSH, CDR2 LQKENI. The CDR3 spans 14 residues.

J is TRBJ2-4 and V is TRBV4-2; 8 bases fit TRBD1. CDR3 length: 16 amino acids. Germline V gene lookup returns CDR1 LGHNA and CDR2 YNFKEQ. V was clipped by 1 base and J by 8 bases; unmatched bases: 10. The CDR3 is CASSQAGTGTGDIQYF. The CDR3 DNA follows: TGTGCCAGCAGCCAAGCTGGGACAGGCACAGGAGACATTCAGTACTTC.